This TCR beta chain was profiled in a study of blood T cell repertoires in COVID-19. About the study: From T cells, B-cell-depleted T cells, or PBMCs came the material, which was cDNA or gDNA.

The CDR3 spans 18 residues. V shed 2 bases and J shed 0 bases, with 17 bases lying between them. Germline lookup yields CDR1 MNHEY and CDR2 SVGEGT. Participant ages covered about 18 to 95 years across around 25 US areas. Two negative PCRs, clearance, or symptom resolution characterized the recovered Cohort 3 donors. How the authors handled the data: Using reference gene primer amplification, nucleated cell counts were estimated. The method was immunoSEQ multiplex PCR; TCRdb's version includes in-frame clones alone and lacks a portion of them. D and trimming were read from the DNA, whereas the V and J calls and clone size are those reported in that table. The profile shows about 240,000 clones, 85% to 90% of them singletons.

J is TRBJ2-1 and V is TRBV6-2 or TRBV6-3; tentatively, D is TRBD2 (6 bases). The receptor comes from a woman in her twenties or thirties who had recovered from COVID-19. Specimen: PBMCs or T cells enriched from blood (not recorded which). CDR3 nucleotide sequence: TGTGCCAGCAGTTACGATCTGGCTAGCGAGAGCTCCTACAATGAGCAGTTCTTC. It translates to CASSYDLASESSYNEQFF.